A single sample gave rise to the 25 T cell receptor beta chains below, sequenced in a study of T cell responses to AZD1222 COVID-19 vaccine. The method was immunoSEQ multiplex PCR; TCRdb's version includes in-frame clones alone and lacks a portion of them. The profile shows some 120,000 clones, approximately 84% of them singletons. The specimen was peripheral blood, collected on day 0 of AZD1222 vaccination. These receptors came from an adult in good health.

The chain uses TRBV7-2 and TRBJ2-1, with TRBD1 matching 12 bases. The V and J ends lost 8 bases and 8 bases, in that order; junction bases with no gene match: 13. CDR3 length: 16 amino acids. The V gene's germline CDR1 is SGHTA and CDR2 FQGNSA. DNA for the CDR3: TGTGCCAGCCGAGCGGGCGGGACAGGGGGCTGGGATGAGCAGTTCTTC. The encoded protein is CASRAGGTGGWDEQFF.

This chain joins TRBV4-1 and TRBJ2-7; 7 bases match TRBD2. There are 14 residues in the CDR3. Germline-derived CDR1 and CDR2 are MGHRA and YSYEKL. V trimming: 1 base; J trimming: 7 bases; junction bases outside the gene matches: 7. The CDR3 loop is CASSQVAGPWEQYF. CDR3 coding DNA: TGCGCCAGCAGCCAAGTAGCGGGCCCCTGGGAGCAGTACTTC.

V usage is TRBV4-1 and J usage is TRBJ1-4; D unclear. The CDR3 has 15 amino acids. From germline, CDR1 is MGHRA and CDR2 YSYEKL. The V end lost 4 bases, the J end lost 4 bases, and 13 bases lay between the germline ends. CDR3 protein: CASSPDRLYNEKLFF. DNA of the CDR3: TGCGCCAGCAGCCCCGACCGACTGTATAATGAAAAACTGTTTTTT.

The V call is TRBV25-1, the J call TRBJ1-6; 8 bases agree with TRBD1. V lost 5 bases and J lost 7; bases outside the gene matches: 10. This CDR3 comprises 16 residues. Per germline, CDR1 MGHDK and CDR2 SYGVNS. The CDR3 sequence: CASSRSGQGANSPLHF. The CDR3 region has the DNA TGTGCCAGCAGTAGGTCGGGGCAGGGGGCCAATTCACCCCTCCACTTT.

With regard to this clone: A read error may account for a junction end that differs from germline. V is TRBV11-2 and J is TRBJ2-7; 14 nucleotides line up with TRBD2. CDR3 size: 15 residues. From germline, CDR1 is SGHAT and CDR2 FQNNGV. Here the CDR3 reads CVSSRLAGGPYEQYF. The CDR3 nucleotides are TGTGTCAGCAGCCGACTAGCGGGAGGGCCCTACGAGCAGTACTTC.

This clone was seen just once. The V call is TRBV27, the J call TRBJ2-2; 11 bases agree with TRBD2. The CDR3 length is 17 residues. The V segment lost 5 bases and the J segment 0 bases; nucleotides outside the gene matches: 5. From germline, CDR1 is MNHEY and CDR2 SMNVEV (reference sequence). The CDR3 is CASSRRTSGSNTGELFF. CDR3 nucleotide sequence: TGTGCCAGCAGTCGCAGGACTAGCGGGTCGAACACCGGGGAGCTGTTTTTT.

The chain employs TRBV3-1 (or the pseudogene TRBV3-2) and TRBJ2-1, with 9 positions matching TRBD2. Germline V gene lookup returns CDR1 LGHDT and CDR2 YNNKEL (reference sequence). The CDR3 is made up of 19 amino acids. The trim removed 6 bases at V and 4 bases at J, leaving 19 bases unmatched. CDR3 residues: CASSLVGELLAGRYNEQFF. The CDR3 region has the DNA TGTGCCAGCAGTCTTGTGGGAGAATTACTAGCGGGCCGATACAATGAGCAGTTCTTC.

The rearrangement joins TRBV3-1 (or the pseudogene TRBV3-2) to TRBJ1-6, with D possibly TRBD1 on 5 matching bases. This CDR3 comprises 11 residues. The V and J ends lost 5 bases and 19 bases respectively, with 15 bases between them. The V gene's germline CDR1 is LGHDT and CDR2 YNNKEL (reference sequence). CDR3 region: CASSEQDKSHF. The CDR3, as DNA: TGTGCCAGCAGCGAACAGGACAAGTCGCACTTT.

V usage is TRBV10-3 and J usage is TRBJ1-2; 10 bases fit TRBD1. The CDR3 consists of 15 residues. J gave up 2 bases and V 10 bases, and 10 bases lay outside the gene matches. The germline gives CDR1 ENHRY, CDR2 SYGVKD. CDR3 loop: CATWGQGSENYGYTF. The DNA for the CDR3 is TGTGCCACCTGGGGACAGGGGTCGGAGAACTATGGCTACACCTTC.

This sequence joins TRBV6-5 and TRBJ1-5; D gene ambiguous. The V end was cut by 7 bases, the J end by 0 bases, with 7 bases between. The CDR3 is made up of 13 amino acids. Germline V gives CDR1 MNHEY, CDR2 SVGAGI. CDR3 nucleotides: TGTGCCAGCACGTGGGATAGCAATCAGCCCCAGCATTTT. Translated: CASTWDSNQPQHF.

V and J are TRBV27 and TRBJ1-5, with D tentatively TRBD1 (6 bases). Germline-derived CDR1 and CDR2 are MNHEY and SMNVEV (reference sequence). Trimming pared 0 bases from V and 0 bases from J, leaving 9 bases between. The length of the CDR3 is 16 residues. Written as DNA, the CDR3 is TGTGCCAGCAGTTTATCGAGAGGGGGTAGCAATCAGCCCCAGCATTTT. Amino acids: CASSLSRGGSNQPQHF.

The chain carries TRBV4-1 and TRBJ1-4; TRBD1 is a possible D gene (5 bases). This CDR3 is 14 amino acids long. The V end lost 4 bases, the J end lost 4 bases, and 10 bases lay between the germline ends. Germline V CDR1 and CDR2: MGHRA, YSYEKL. The CDR3 region is CASSPDSLNEKLFF. The DNA for the CDR3 is TGCGCCAGCAGCCCTGACAGTCTTAATGAAAAACTGTTTTTT.

The V and J genes are TRBV12-3 or TRBV12-4 and TRBJ2-7; D unclear. The CDR3 runs 13 residues. V was trimmed by 3 bases and J by 3 bases, leaving 9 bases between them. Here the CDR3 reads CASSFGQYYEQYF. DNA for the CDR3: TGTGCCAGCAGTTTCGGGCAGTACTACGAGCAGTACTTC.

The chain couples TRBV12-3 or TRBV12-4 to TRBJ1-1, with D perhaps TRBD1 (5 bases). V was pared by 8 bases and J by 3 bases, with 13 bases between. This CDR3 spans 13 amino acids. The CDR3 protein is CASGPTEDTEAFF. The CDR3 region has the DNA TGTGCCAGCGGGCCGACAGAGGACACTGAAGCTTTCTTT.

The gene calls are TRBV2 and TRBJ2-7; possibly TRBD2 for D (5 bases). This CDR3 spans 14 amino acids. Germline lookup yields CDR1 SNHLY and CDR2 FYNNEI. Trimming stripped 6 bases from V and 0 bases from J, with 12 bases between. CDR3 sequence: CASRKDGVSYEQYF. The DNA of the CDR3 is TGTGCCAGCAGGAAGGACGGGGTCTCCTACGAGCAGTACTTC.

The chain couples TRBV11-2 to TRBJ1-4; maybe TRBD1 (6 bases). The CDR3 contains 14 residues. CDR1 and CDR2 from the germline V gene are SGHAT and FQNNGV. The V gene lost 4 bases and the J gene lost 8 bases, with 14 bases spanning the gap. CDR3 sequence (DNA): TGTGCCAGCAGCTCATTACAGGGTCGGGAAAAACTGTTTTTT. Translation: CASSSLQGREKLFF.

The gene calls are TRBV5-1 and TRBJ2-7; 9 bases agree with TRBD2. This CDR3 has 15 residues. CDR1 is SGHRS and CDR2 is YFSETQ in the germline V gene. The V segment lost 2 bases and the J segment 2 bases; nucleotides outside the gene matches: 5. The DNA of the CDR3 is TGCGCCAGCAGCTTAACAGCGGGGGGTACCTACGAGCAGTACTTC. It yields the protein CASSLTAGGTYEQYF. Filled out from reference TRBV5-1 and TRBJ2-7, the complete variable domain reads KAGVTQTPRYLIKTRGQQVTLSCSPISGHRSVSWYQQTPGQGLQFLFEYFSETQRNKGNFPGRFSGRQFSNSRSEMNVSTLELGDSALYLCASSLTAGGTYEQYFGPGTRLTVT.

J is TRBJ1-1 and V is TRBV6-5; D possibly corresponds to TRBD1 (6 bases). CDR3 length: 14 amino acids. V lost 6 bases and J lost 4, with 15 bases in between. Germline CDR1 reads MNHEY; CDR2 reads SVGAGI. This CDR3 is CASRSTGVSTEAFF. Here the CDR3 DNA reads TGTGCCAGCAGATCGACAGGTGTTAGCACTGAAGCTTTCTTT.

The chain employs TRBV6-5 and TRBJ2-2, with D possibly matching TRBD1 (5 bases). Germline V lookup: CDR1 MNHEY, CDR2 SVGAGI. Trimming took 4 bases from V and 5 from J, leaving 11 bases between them. CDR3 length: 14 amino acids. The CDR3 bases are TGTGCCAGCAGTTCCGACAGTTTTACCGGGGAGCTGTTTTTT. This sequence encodes CASSSDSFTGELFF.

The chain uses TRBV24-1 and TRBJ1-2; no definite D call. The germline V gene has CDR1 KGHDR and CDR2 SFDVKD. Trimming left V 3 bases short and J 4 bases short, with 8 bases between. The CDR3 runs to 13 residues. This CDR3 is CATSDQVSYGYTF. CDR3 in DNA: TGTGCCACCAGTGATCAGGTATCCTATGGCTACACCTTC.

This chain connects TRBV27 to TRBJ1-3; 8 bases line up with TRBD1. The germline V gene has CDR1 MNHEY and CDR2 SMNVEV (reference sequence). This CDR3 region has 14 residues. V shed 4 bases and J 6 bases; nucleotides not matched to a gene: 5. The CDR3 spells CASSSDRVPNTIYF. CDR3 bases: TGTGCCAGCAGTTCGGACAGGGTTCCAAACACCATATATTTT.

The chain is built from TRBV19 and TRBJ1-1; D is undetermined. This CDR3 has 14 amino acids. Germline CDR1 is LNHDA and CDR2 is SQIVND (reference sequence). Trimming removed 2 bases at V and 5 bases at J, with 12 bases between. For the CDR3, the DNA is TGTGCCAGTAGTATACCGGGAGCCGGAACTGAAGCTTTCTTT. It yields the protein CASSIPGAGTEAFF.

The J gene is TRBJ2-3, the V gene TRBV29-1; 9 positions match TRBD1. Germline CDR1 is SQVTM and CDR2 is ANQGSEA. J gave up 0 bases and V 7 bases, and 2 bases lay outside the gene matches. The CDR3 is 13 residues long. The CDR3 region has the DNA TGCAGCGCGGGACAGGGAAGCACAGATACGCAGTATTTT. Translation gives CSAGQGSTDTQYF.

The chain links TRBV10-3 to TRBJ2-2; the D gene could be TRBD1 or TRBD2 (5 bases each). The CDR3 is 16 residues long. Looked up from germline, CDR1 is ENHRY and CDR2 is SYGVKD. Trimming shortened V by 2 bases and J by 3 bases, and 13 bases separated the two germline ends. CDR3 sequence: CAISEGLGADTGELFF. For the CDR3, the DNA is TGTGCCATCAGTGAGGGACTTGGGGCGGACACCGGGGAGCTGTTTTTT.

This sequence joins TRBV19 and TRBJ1-4, with D uncertain. The V end lost 3 bases, the J end lost 2 bases, and 10 bases lay between the germline ends. The CDR3 extends over 15 amino acids. The germline gives CDR1 LNHDA, CDR2 SQIVND (reference sequence). The CDR3 spells CASSIYGSTNEKLFF. The CDR3 DNA is TGTGCCAGTAGTATTTACGGGTCGACTAATGAAAAACTGTTTTTT. Looking up the rest from reference TRBV19 and TRBJ1-4 gives the full variable domain: DGGITQSPKYLFRKEGQNVTLSCEQNLNHDAMYWYRQDPGQGLRLIYYSQIVNDFQKGDIAEGYSVSREKKESFPLTVTSAQKNPTAFYLCASSIYGSTNEKLFFGSGTQLSVL.